The T cell receptor (beta chain) under discussion was sequenced for a study of response to subunit inactivated influenza vaccine. Germline V CDR1 and CDR2: GTSNPN, SVGIG (reference sequence). The CDR3 loop spans 13 amino acids. V was pared by 1 base and J by 3 bases, with 7 bases between. TCRdb used MiXCR to reprocess the RT-PCR reads, holding one entry per CDR3 protein. In the table there are 290,000 or so distinct CDR3 sequences, 20% to 25% of which are singletons. This clonotype turned up a few times. The antigen is unknown. Study-wide results and caveats: The authors suggested that every seasonal influenza vaccination recruits few new T cells.

Sequenced material: PBMCs from blood, taken 21 months after vaccination. This chain links TRBV30 with TRBJ1-5, with D tentatively TRBD1 (6 bases). The source is a man between 50 and 75 years old who received an inactivated influenza vaccine. Here the CDR3 reads CAWSDRDNQPQHF. CDR3 bases: TGTGCCTGGAGTGACAGGGACAATCAGCCCCAGCATTTT. The full variable domain, with the rest looked up from reference TRBV30 and TRBJ1-5, is SQTIHQWPATLVQPVGSPLSLECTVEGTSNPNLYWYRQAAGRGLQLLFYSVGIGQISSEVPQNLSASRPQDRQFILSSKKLLLSDSGFYLCAWSDRDNQPQHFGDGTRLSIL.